Reported below is one TCR beta chain. Antigen specificity is unknown. This record belongs to a study of cytotoxic CD8 clonotypes in ibrutinib-treated CLL. Study results and limitations: An increase in clonality occurred at ibrutinib response, followed by a return toward baseline at progression. At the start, clonality exceeded age-matched healthy donors and followed circulating CD8+ T-cell counts.

The table came from immunoSEQ multiplex PCR; TCRdb's copy has only in-frame clones and leaves some out. This table has 250,000 to 350,000 clones, roughly four fifths appearing once. Germline V CDR1 and CDR2: SNHLY, FYNNEI. The V and J ends lost 4 bases and 0 bases, in that order; junction bases with no gene match: 2. This CDR3 contains 14 residues. The sequence came from a human donor with chronic lymphocytic leukemia. Sample: PBMCs, taken at disease progression, from a patient treated with ibrutinib. The chain links TRBV2 to TRBJ1-1, with 7 bases matching TRBD1. The CDR3: CASSAQGLNTEAFF. As DNA, the CDR3 is TGTGCCAGCAGTGCACAGGGGCTGAACACTGAAGCTTTCTTT.